Listed here is a single T cell receptor beta chain. Its target is unknown. This entry is derived from a study of T cell responses to AZD1222 COVID-19 vaccine. Study results and limitations: Donor demographics were predominantly white British with a female majority; clonal diversity may be underestimated. Repertoires were sampled only after the peak T cell response. A rise in Spike-specific TCR breadth and depth followed two AZD1222 doses.

Using immunoSEQ multiplex PCR, the repertoire was profiled, and TCRdb retains in-frame clones only, with some absent. The table lists about 110,000 clones, about 85% of them singletons. The analysis combined second doses at about 4 or about 12 weeks. Germline V gene lookup returns CDR1 PRHDT and CDR2 FYEKMQ (reference sequence). The CDR3 spans 12 residues. Trimming left V 5 bases short and J 3 bases short, with 7 bases between. The rearrangement links TRBV13 to TRBJ1-1, with a tentative D call TRBD1 (6 bases). The source material was peripheral blood, sampled 28 days after the second AZD1222 dose. The source of this sequence is an adult who received the AZD1222 COVID-19 vaccine. The CDR3 DNA is TGTGCCAGCAGCAGGACAGACACTGAAGCTTTCTTT. Amino acid sequence: CASSRTDTEAFF.